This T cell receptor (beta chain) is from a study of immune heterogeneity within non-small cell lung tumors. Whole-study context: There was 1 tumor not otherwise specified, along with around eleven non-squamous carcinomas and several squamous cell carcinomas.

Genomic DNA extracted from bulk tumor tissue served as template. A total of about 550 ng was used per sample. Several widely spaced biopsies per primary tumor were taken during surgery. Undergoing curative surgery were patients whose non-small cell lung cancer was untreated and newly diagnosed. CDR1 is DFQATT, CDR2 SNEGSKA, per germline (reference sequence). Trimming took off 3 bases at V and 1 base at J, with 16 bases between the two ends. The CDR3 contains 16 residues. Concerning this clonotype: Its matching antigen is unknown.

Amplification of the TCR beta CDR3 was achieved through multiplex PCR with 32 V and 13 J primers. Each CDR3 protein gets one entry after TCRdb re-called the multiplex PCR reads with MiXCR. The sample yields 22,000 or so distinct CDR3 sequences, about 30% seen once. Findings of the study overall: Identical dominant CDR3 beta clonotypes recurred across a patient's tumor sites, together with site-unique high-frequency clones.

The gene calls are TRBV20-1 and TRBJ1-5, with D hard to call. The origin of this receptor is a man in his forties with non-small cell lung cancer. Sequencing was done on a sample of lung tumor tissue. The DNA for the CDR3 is TGCAGTGCTAGGCGAGATCGGGGTTTAAGCAATCAGCCCCAGCATTTT. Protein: CSARRDRGLSNQPQHF.